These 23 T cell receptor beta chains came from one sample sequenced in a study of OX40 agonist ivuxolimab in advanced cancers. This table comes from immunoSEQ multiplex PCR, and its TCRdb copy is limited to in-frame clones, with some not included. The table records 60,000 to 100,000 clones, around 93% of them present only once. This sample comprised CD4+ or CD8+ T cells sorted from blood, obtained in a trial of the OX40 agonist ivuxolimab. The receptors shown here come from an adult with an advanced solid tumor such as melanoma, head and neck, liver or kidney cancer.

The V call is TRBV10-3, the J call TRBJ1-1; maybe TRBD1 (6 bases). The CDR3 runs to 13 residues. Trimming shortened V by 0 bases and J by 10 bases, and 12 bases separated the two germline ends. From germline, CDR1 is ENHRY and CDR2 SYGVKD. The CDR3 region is CAISESTRGGAFF. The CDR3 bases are TGTGCCATCAGTGAGTCGACTCGAGGGGGAGCTTTCTTT.

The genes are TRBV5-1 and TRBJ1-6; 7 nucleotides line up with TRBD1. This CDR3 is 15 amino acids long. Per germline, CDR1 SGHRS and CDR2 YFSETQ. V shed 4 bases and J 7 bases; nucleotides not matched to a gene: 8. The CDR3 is CASSPVGDSNSPLHF. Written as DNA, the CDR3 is TGCGCCAGCAGCCCGGTAGGGGACAGCAATTCACCCCTCCACTTT.

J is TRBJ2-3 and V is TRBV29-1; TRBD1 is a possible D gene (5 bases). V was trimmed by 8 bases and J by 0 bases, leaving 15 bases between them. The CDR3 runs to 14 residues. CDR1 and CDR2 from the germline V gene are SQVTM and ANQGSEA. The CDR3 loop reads CSLKKGPSTDTQYF. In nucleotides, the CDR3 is TGCAGCTTGAAGAAGGGGCCTAGCACAGATACGCAGTATTTT.

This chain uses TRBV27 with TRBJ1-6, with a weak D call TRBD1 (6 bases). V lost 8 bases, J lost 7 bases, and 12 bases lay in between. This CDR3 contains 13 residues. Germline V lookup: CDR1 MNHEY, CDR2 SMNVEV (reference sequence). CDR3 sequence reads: CASALGANSPLHF. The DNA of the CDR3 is TGTGCCAGCGCTTTGGGGGCCAATTCACCCCTCCACTTT.

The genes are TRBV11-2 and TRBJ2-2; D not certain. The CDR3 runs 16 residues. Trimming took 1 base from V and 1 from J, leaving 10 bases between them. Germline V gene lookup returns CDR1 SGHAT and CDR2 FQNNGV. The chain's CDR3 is CASSLVAGKNTGELFF. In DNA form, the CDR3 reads TGTGCCAGCAGCTTAGTAGCTGGGAAGAACACCGGGGAGCTGTTTTTT. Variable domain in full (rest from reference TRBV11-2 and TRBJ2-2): EAGVAQSPRYKIIEKRQSVAFWCNPISGHATLYWYQQILGQGPKLLIQFQNNGVVDDSQLPKDRFSAERLKGVDSTLKIQPAKLEDSAVYLCASSLVAGKNTGELFFGEGSRLTVL.

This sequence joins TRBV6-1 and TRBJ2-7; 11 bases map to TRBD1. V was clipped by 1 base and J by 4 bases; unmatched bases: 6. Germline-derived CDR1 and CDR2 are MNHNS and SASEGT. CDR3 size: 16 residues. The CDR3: CASSEGPGQGGYEQYF. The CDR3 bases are TGTGCCAGCAGTGAAGGCCCGGGACAGGGGGGATACGAGCAGTACTTC.

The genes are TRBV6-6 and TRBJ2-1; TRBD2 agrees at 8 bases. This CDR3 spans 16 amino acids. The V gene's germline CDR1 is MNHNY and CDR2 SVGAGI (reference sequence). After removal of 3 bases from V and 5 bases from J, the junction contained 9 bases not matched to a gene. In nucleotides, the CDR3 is TGTGCCAGCAGTTATCCCACTAGCGGTTTCGACAATGAGCAGTTCTTC. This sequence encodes CASSYPTSGFDNEQFF.

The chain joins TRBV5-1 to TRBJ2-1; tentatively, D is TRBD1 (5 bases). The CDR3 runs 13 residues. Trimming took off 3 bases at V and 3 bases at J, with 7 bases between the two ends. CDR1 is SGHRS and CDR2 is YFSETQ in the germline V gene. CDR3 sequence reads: CASSSDSYNEQFF. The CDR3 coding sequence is TGCGCCAGCAGCTCAGACAGCTACAATGAGCAGTTCTTC.

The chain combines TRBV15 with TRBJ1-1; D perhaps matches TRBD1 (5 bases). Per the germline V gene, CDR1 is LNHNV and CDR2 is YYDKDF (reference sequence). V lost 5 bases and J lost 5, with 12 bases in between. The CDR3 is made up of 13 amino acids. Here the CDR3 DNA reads TGTGCCACCAGCCGTGGGGGTGAAACTGAAGCTTTCTTT. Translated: CATSRGGETEAFF.

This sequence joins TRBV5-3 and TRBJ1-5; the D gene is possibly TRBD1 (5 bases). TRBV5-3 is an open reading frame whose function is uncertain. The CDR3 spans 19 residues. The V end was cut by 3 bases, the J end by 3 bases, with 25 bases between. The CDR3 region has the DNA TGTGCCAGAAGCTGGGGGGAACTCACAGGCGGTTTAGTCAATCAGCCCCAGCATTTT. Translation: CARSWGELTGGLVNQPQHF.

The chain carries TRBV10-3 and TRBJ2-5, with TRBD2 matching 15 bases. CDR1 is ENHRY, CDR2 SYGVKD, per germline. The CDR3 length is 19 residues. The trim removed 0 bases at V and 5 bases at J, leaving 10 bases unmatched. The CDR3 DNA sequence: TGTGCCATCAGTGAGTCATGGAGGACTAGCGGGGGGGCTGAGGAGACCCAGTACTTC. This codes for CAISESWRTSGGAEETQYF.

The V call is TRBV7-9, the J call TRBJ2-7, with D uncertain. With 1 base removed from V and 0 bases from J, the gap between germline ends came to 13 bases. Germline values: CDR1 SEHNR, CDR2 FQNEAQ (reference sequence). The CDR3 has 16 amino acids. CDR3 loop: CASSLDDSPNSYEQYF. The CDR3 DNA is TGTGCCAGCAGCTTAGACGATAGCCCGAACTCCTACGAGCAGTACTTC.

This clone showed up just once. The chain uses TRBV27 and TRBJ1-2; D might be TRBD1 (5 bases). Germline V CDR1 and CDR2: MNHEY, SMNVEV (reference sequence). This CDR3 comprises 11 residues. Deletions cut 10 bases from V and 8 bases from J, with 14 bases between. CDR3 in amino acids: CAIGTSGGYTF. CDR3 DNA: TGTGCCATCGGGACTTCAGGCGGCTACACCTTC.

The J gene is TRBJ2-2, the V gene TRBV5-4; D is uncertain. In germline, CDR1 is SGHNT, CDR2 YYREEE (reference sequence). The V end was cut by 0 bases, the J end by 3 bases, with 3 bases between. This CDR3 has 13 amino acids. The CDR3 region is CASSLEDTGELFF. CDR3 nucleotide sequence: TGTGCCAGCAGCTTGGAGGACACCGGGGAGCTGTTTTTT.

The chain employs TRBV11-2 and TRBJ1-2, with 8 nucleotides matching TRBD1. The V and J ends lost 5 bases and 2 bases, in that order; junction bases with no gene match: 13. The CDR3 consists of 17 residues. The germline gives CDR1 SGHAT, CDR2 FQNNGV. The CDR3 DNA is TGTGCCAGCAGCCACCGGGACAGGCTATCCTCAAACTATGGCTACACCTTC. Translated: CASSHRDRLSSNYGYTF.

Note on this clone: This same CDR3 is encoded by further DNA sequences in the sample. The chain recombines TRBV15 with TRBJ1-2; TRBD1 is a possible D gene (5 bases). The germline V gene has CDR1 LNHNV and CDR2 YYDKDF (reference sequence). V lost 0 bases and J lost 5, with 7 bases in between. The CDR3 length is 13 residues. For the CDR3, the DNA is TGTGCCACCAGCAGAGAGGGGGGATATGGCTACACCTTC. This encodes CATSREGGYGYTF.

As DNA, the CDR3 is TGCGCCAGCAGCCAACTCCCGGGACAGGCCTCTGGAAACACCATATATTTT. This translates into CASSQLPGQASGNTIYF. This chain joins TRBV4-3 and TRBJ1-3; TRBD1 agrees at 8 bases. The CDR3 is 17 residues long. CDR1 and CDR2 (germline): LGHNA, YSLEER. V was pared by 2 bases and J by 0 bases, with 6 bases of the junction left unmatched.

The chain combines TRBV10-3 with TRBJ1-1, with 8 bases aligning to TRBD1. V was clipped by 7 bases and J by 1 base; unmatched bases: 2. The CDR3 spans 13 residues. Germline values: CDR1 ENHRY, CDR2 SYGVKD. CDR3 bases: TGTGCCATCATAGGACAGGGGAACACTGAAGCTTTCTTT. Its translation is CAIIGQGNTEAFF.

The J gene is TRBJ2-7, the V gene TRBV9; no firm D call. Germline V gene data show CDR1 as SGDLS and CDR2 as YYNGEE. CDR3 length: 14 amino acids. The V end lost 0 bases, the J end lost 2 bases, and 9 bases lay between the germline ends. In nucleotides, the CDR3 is TGTGCCAGCAGCGTAGGCAGTTCAGCCTACGAGCAGTACTTC. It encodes CASSVGSSAYEQYF.

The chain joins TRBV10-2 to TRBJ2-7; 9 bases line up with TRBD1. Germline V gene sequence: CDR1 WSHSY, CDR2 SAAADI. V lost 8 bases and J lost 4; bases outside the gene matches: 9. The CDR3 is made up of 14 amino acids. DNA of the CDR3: TGCGCCAGCCTACCGGACAGGGGTAATTACGAGCAGTACTTC. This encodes CASLPDRGNYEQYF.

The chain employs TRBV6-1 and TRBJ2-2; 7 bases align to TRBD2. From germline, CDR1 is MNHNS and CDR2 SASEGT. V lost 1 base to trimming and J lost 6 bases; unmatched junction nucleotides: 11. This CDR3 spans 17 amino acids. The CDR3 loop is CASSEGRGGFFPGELFF. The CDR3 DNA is TGTGCCAGCAGTGAAGGGAGGGGAGGGTTCTTCCCCGGGGAGCTGTTTTTT.

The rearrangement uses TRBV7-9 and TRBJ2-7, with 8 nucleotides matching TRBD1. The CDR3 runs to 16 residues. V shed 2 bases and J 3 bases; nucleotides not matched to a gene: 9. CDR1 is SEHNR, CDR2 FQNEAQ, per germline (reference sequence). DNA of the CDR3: TGTGCCAGCAGCTTACGAAGTGGGACAGGAGACTACGAGCAGTACTTC. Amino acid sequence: CASSLRSGTGDYEQYF. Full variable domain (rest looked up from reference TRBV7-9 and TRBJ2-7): DTGVSQNPRHKITKRGQNVTFRCDPISEHNRLYWYRQTLGQGPEFLTYFQNEAQLEKSRLLSDRFSAERPKGSFSTLEIQRTEQGDSAMYLCASSLRSGTGDYEQYFGPGTRLTVT.

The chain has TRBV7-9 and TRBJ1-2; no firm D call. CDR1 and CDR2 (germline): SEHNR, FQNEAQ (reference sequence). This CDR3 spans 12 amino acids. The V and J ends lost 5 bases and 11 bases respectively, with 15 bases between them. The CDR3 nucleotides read TGTGCCAGCAGCCCCGGGCCCTTGGGGTACACCTTC. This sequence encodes CASSPGPLGYTF.